The 18 T cell receptor beta chains given below trace back to one sample, sequenced in a study of blood T cell repertoires in COVID-19. Sequenced by immunoSEQ multiplex PCR; TCRdb stores in-frame clones only, minus some. The data hold 200,000 to 250,000 clones, with about 91% observed a single time. The sample was peripheral blood. The receptor source for this set is a man aged 25 to 40 with acute or convalescent COVID-19.

The genes are TRBV5-1 and TRBJ2-1; 12 bases map to TRBD1. The trim removed 4 bases at V and 8 bases at J, leaving 7 bases unmatched. There are 15 residues in the CDR3. Germline loops: CDR1 SGHRS, CDR2 YFSETQ. In DNA, the CDR3 is TGCGCCAGCAGCCCCGGGACAGGGGGCTTGGATGAGCAGTTCTTC. Its protein product is CASSPGTGGLDEQFF.

The rearrangement joins TRBV27 to TRBJ2-7; TRBD1 agrees at 8 bases. This CDR3 has 15 residues. Germline values: CDR1 MNHEY, CDR2 SMNVEV (reference sequence). Trimming at V came to 4 bases and at J to 4 bases, leaving 9 bases not matched to a gene. The CDR3 here is CASSYVGQGLYEQYF. CDR3 DNA: TGTGCCAGCAGTTACGTAGGACAGGGCCTGTACGAGCAGTACTTC.

J is TRBJ2-7 and V is TRBV7-9, with D maybe TRBD1 (6 bases). Looked up from germline, CDR1 is SEHNR and CDR2 is FQNEAQ (reference sequence). V shed 5 bases and J shed 1 base, with 6 bases lying between them. The length of the CDR3 is 12 residues. The CDR3 spells CASSTGSYEQYF. The CDR3 nucleotides are TGTGCCAGCAGCACAGGGTCCTACGAGCAGTACTTC.

V gene TRBV15 combines with J gene TRBJ1-3, with D maybe TRBD1 (5 bases). The CDR3 extends over 15 amino acids. Germline CDR1 reads LNHNV; CDR2 reads YYDKDF (reference sequence). V dropped 2 bases and J dropped 0 bases, with 8 bases sitting between them. The DNA for the CDR3 is TGTGCCACCAGCAGACAGACAGCCTCTGGAAACACCATATATTTT. Its translation: CATSRQTASGNTIYF.

The V and J genes are TRBV20-1 and TRBJ1-2; 7 bases match TRBD1. V gave up 6 bases and J gave up 6 bases; unmatched junction bases: 13. From germline, CDR1 is DFQATT and CDR2 SNEGSKA (reference sequence). The CDR3 extends over 14 amino acids. The CDR3: CSASYPTGRNGYTF. CDR3 nucleotide sequence: TGCAGTGCCAGTTACCCGACAGGGAGAAATGGCTACACCTTC.

The chain uses TRBV10-3 and TRBJ1-2; D gene ambiguous. Per the germline V gene, CDR1 is ENHRY and CDR2 is SYGVKD. This CDR3 region has 15 residues. V gave up 3 bases and J gave up 4 bases, with 15 bases separating them. As DNA, the CDR3 is TGTGCCATCAGTGAATGGATAAGGGAGGGCTATGGCTACACCTTC. This encodes CAISEWIREGYGYTF.

The gene calls are TRBV21-1 and TRBJ1-1. TRBV21-1 is a known pseudogene. The CDR3 covers 15 residues. CDR3 residues: CASTSERGENTEAFF. CDR3 in DNA: TGTGCCAGCACCTCAGAGCGAGGCGAGAACACTGAAGCTTTCTTT.

The chain uses TRBV9 and TRBJ1-1; D unresolved. Germline assignment: CDR1 SGDLS and CDR2 YYNGEE. CDR3 length: 14 amino acids. Trimming removed 4 bases from V and 1 base from J, with 11 bases in between. The CDR3 reads CASSTRPANTEAFF. The DNA for the CDR3 is TGTGCCAGCAGCACGAGGCCAGCGAACACTGAAGCTTTCTTT.

V gene TRBV2 combines with J gene TRBJ2-2; 9 positions agree with TRBD1. Per the germline V gene, CDR1 is SNHLY and CDR2 is FYNNEI. The CDR3 sequence is 14 residues long. The CDR3 spells CARTGGSNTGELFF. The CDR3, as DNA: TGTGCAAGAACAGGGGGCTCGAACACCGGGGAGCTGTTTTTT. The complete variable domain, with remaining parts taken from reference TRBV2 and TRBJ2-2, reads EPEVTQTPSHQVTQMGQEVILRCVPISNHLYFYWYRQILGQKVEFLVSFYNNEISEKSEIFDDQFSVERPDGSNFTLKIRSTKLEDSAMYFCARTGGSNTGELFFGEGSRLTVL.

The chain has TRBV6-2 or TRBV6-3 and TRBJ1-6; TRBD1 matches at 7 bases. V lost 5 bases and J lost 9; bases outside the gene matches: 13. CDR1 MNHEY and CDR2 SVGEGT come from the germline V gene. There are 16 residues in the CDR3. The CDR3 nucleotides are TGTGCCAGCAGTCGAACAGGGGACGCCTCAGGTTCACCCCTCCACTTT. Residues: CASSRTGDASGSPLHF.

The rearrangement uses TRBV6-5 and TRBJ1-2, with D maybe TRBD1 (6 bases). Germline-derived CDR1 and CDR2 are MNHEY and SVGAGI. The CDR3 has 14 residues. V dropped 6 bases and J dropped 7 bases, with 18 bases sitting between them. Here the CDR3 DNA reads TGTGCCAGCAGCTTGATCGGGCAGGGGCTTGGCTACACCTTC. This gives the protein CASSLIGQGLGYTF.

The gene calls are TRBV23-1 and TRBJ2-2, with 7 bases identical to TRBD1. TRBV23-1 is recorded as an ORF, its role being uncertain. The CDR3 totals 16 residues. The trim removed 2 bases at V and 0 bases at J, leaving 3 bases unmatched. CDR3 nucleotides: TGCGCCAGCAGTCAACCTACAGGGGCGAACACCGGGGAGCTGTTTTTT. Its translation is CASSQPTGANTGELFF.

This clone is a singleton in its sample. The V call is TRBV18, the J call TRBJ2-2; weak D call: TRBD1 (5 bases). Trimming left V 4 bases short and J 5 bases short, with 11 bases between. Germline V lookup: CDR1 KGHSH, CDR2 LQKENI. The CDR3 has 14 amino acids. The CDR3 sequence: CASSRQMRTGELFF. Here the CDR3 DNA reads TGTGCCAGCTCACGACAGATGAGGACCGGGGAGCTGTTTTTT.

This chain links TRBV2 with TRBJ2-3; 11 bases line up with TRBD2. The CDR3 runs 16 residues. Germline-derived CDR1 and CDR2 are SNHLY and FYNNEI. The J segment lost 3 bases and the V segment lost 4 bases, leaving 6 bases of the junction unmatched. CDR3 bases: TGTGCCAGCAGTGTGCTAGCGGGGGGTAAAACAGATACGCAGTATTTT. It is translated as CASSVLAGGKTDTQYF.

The chain links TRBV2 to TRBJ2-4; weak D call: TRBD1 (5 bases). CDR3 size: 15 residues. The germline CDR1 and CDR2 sequences are SNHLY and FYNNEI. V was trimmed by 5 bases and J by 3 bases, leaving 14 bases between them. CDR3 sequence reads: CASSPLRVGKNIQYF. The CDR3 DNA reads TGTGCCAGCAGTCCTCTCAGGGTGGGCAAAAACATTCAGTACTTC.

The chain carries TRBV28 and TRBJ1-2, with unresolved D. With 2 bases removed from V and 2 bases from J, the gap between germline ends came to 9 bases. This CDR3 spans 14 amino acids. Germline V gene lookup returns CDR1 MDHEN and CDR2 SYDVKM. CDR3 sequence (DNA): TGTGCCAGCAGTTTAGCTGGGAGCAACTATGGCTACACCTTC. Its translation: CASSLAGSNYGYTF.

The V gene is TRBV9, the J gene TRBJ1-3; TRBD1 matches at 7 bases. Germline loops: CDR1 SGDLS, CDR2 YYNGEE. The CDR3 length is 17 residues. Trimming cost V 3 bases and J 0 bases; bases outside gene matches: 9. The CDR3 sequence is CASSAEQGTPSGNTIYF. The CDR3 DNA sequence: TGTGCCAGCAGCGCAGAACAGGGGACACCCTCTGGAAACACCATATATTTT.

This chain connects TRBV3-1 (or the pseudogene TRBV3-2) to TRBJ2-7; TRBD2 might be the D (6 bases). V lost 4 bases, J lost 2 bases, and 12 bases lay in between. CDR1 and CDR2 (germline): LGHDT, YNNKEL (reference sequence). The length of the CDR3 is 14 residues. CDR3 nucleotide sequence: TGTGCCAGCAGCCTCCGGGACTTCACCTACGAGCAGTACTTC. The encoded protein is CASSLRDFTYEQYF.